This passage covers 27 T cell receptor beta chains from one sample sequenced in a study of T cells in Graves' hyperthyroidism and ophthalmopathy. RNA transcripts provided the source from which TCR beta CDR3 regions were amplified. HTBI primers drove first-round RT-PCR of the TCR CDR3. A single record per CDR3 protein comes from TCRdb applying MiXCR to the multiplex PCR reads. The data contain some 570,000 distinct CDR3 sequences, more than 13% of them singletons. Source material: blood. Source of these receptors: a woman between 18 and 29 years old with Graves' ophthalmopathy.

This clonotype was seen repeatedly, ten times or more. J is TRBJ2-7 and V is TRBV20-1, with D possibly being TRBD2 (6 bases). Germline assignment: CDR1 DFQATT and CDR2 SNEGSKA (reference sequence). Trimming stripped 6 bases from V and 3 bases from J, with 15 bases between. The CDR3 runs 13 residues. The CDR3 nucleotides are TGCAGTGCCGATAAAGCGGGCGTCTACGAGCAGTACTTC. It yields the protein CSADKAGVYEQYF.

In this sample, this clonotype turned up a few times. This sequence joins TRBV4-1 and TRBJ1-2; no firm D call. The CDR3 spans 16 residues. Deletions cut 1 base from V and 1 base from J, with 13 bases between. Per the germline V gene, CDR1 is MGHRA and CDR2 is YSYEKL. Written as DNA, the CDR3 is TGCGCCAGCAGCCAAGTCAGGCAGGCTCATAACTATGGCTACACCTTC. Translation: CASSQVRQAHNYGYTF.

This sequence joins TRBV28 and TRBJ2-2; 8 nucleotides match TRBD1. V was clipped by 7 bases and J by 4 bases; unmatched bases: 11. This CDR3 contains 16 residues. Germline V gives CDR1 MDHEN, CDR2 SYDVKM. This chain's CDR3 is CASKWAGGKFTGELFF. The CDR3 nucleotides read TGTGCCAGCAAGTGGGCAGGGGGCAAGTTCACCGGGGAGCTGTTTTTT.

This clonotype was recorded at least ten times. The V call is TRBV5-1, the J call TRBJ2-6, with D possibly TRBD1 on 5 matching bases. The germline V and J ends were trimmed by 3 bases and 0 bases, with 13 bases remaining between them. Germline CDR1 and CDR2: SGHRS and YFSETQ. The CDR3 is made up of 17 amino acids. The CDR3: CASSSRGASSGANVLTF. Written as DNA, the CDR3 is TGCGCCAGCAGCTCCCGTGGGGCCAGCTCTGGGGCCAACGTCCTGACTTTC.

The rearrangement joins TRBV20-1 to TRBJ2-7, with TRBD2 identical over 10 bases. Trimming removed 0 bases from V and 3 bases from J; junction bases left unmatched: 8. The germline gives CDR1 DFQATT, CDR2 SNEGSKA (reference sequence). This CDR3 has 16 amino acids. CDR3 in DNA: TGCAGTGCTAGAGATGGGGGACTAGCGACAAACTACGAGCAGTACTTC. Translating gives CSARDGGLATNYEQYF.

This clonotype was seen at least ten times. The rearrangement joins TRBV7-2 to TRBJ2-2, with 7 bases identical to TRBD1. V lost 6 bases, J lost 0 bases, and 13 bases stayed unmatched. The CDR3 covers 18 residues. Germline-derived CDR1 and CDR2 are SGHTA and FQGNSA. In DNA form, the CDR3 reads TGTGCCAGCAGAGGGGGCAGGCTCTTCATCGCGAACACCGGGGAGCTGTTTTTT. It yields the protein CASRGGRLFIANTGELFF. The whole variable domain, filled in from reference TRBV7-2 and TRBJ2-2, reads GAGVSQSPSNKVTEKGKDVELRCDPISGHTALYWYRQSLGQGLEFLIYFQGNSAPDKSGLPSDRFSAERTGGSVSTLTIQRTQQEDSAVYLCASRGGRLFIANTGELFFGEGSRLTVL.

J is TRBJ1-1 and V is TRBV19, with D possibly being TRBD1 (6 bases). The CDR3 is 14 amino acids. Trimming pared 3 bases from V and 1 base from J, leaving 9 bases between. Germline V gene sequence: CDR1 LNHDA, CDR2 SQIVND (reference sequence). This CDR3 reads CASSMGGRNTEAFF. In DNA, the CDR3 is TGTGCCAGTAGTATGGGGGGGCGGAACACTGAAGCTTTCTTT.

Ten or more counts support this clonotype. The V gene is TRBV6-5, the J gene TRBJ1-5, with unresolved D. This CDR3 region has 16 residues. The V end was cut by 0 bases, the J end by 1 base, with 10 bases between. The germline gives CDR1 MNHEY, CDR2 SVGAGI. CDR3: CASSYSSRASNQPQHF. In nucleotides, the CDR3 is TGTGCCAGCAGTTACTCATCCCGGGCGAGCAATCAGCCCCAGCATTTT.

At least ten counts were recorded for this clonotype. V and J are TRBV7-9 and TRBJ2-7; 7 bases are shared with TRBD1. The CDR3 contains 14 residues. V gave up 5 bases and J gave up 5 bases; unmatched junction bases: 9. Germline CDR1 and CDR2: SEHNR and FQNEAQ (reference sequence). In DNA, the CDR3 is TGTGCCAGCAGCGGCGAAGGGGGCGGCGACGAGCAGTACTTC. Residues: CASSGEGGGDEQYF. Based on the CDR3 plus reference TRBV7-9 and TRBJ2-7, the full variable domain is DTGVSQNPRHKITKRGQNVTFRCDPISEHNRLYWYRQTLGQGPEFLTYFQNEAQLEKSRLLSDRFSAERPKGSFSTLEIQRTEQGDSAMYLCASSGEGGGDEQYFGPGTRLTVT.

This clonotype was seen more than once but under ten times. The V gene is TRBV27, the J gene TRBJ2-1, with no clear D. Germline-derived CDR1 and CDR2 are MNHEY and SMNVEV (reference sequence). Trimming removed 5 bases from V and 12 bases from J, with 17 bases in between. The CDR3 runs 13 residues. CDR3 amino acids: CASSLLTTAAQFF. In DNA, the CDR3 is TGTGCCAGCAGTCTCCTGACCACCGCGGCGCAGTTCTTC.

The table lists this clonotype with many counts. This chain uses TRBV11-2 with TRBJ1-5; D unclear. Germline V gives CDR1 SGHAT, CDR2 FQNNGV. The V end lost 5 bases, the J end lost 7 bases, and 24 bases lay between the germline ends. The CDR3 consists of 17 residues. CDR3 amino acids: CASSPQAGGMEDQPQHF. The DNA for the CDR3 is TGTGCCAGCAGCCCCCAGGCAGGAGGGATGGAAGACCAGCCCCAGCATTTT.

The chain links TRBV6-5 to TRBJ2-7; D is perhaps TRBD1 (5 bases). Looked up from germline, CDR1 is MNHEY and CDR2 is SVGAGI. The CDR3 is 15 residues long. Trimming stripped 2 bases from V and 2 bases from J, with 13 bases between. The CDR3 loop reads CASSYLGPSTYEQYF. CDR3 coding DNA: TGTGCCAGCAGTTACCTGGGGCCTTCAACCTACGAGCAGTACTTC.

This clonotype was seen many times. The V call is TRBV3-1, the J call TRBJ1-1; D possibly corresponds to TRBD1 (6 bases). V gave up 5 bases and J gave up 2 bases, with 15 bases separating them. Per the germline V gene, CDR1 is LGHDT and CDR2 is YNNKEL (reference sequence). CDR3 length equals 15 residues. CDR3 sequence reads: CASSARRTDNTEAFF. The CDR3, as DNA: TGTGCCAGCAGCGCAAGGAGGACAGACAACACTGAAGCTTTCTTT.

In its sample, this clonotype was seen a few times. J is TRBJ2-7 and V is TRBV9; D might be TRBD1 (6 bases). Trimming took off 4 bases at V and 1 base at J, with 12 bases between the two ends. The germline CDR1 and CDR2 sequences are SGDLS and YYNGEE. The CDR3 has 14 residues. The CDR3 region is CASSKEGQSYEQYF. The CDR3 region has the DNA TGTGCCAGCAGCAAAGAAGGACAGTCCTACGAGCAGTACTTC.

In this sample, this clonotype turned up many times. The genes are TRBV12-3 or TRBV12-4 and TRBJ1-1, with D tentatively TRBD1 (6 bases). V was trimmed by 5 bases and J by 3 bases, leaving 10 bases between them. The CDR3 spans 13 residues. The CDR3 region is CASSLGGHTEAFF. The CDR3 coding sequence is TGTGCCAGCAGTCTAGGGGGTCACACTGAAGCTTTCTTT.

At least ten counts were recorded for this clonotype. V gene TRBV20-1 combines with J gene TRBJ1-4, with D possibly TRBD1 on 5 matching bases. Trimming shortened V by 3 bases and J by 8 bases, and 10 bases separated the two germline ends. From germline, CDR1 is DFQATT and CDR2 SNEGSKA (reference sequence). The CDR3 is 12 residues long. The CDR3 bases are TGCAGTGCTAGTGGGGCATACGAAAAACTGTTTTTT. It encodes CSASGAYEKLFF.

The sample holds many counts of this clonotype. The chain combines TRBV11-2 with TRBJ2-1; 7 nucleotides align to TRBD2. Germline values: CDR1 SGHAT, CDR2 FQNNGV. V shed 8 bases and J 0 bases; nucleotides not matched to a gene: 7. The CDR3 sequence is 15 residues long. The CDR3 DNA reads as TGTGCCAGCTCGGATCGCGGGAGCTCCTACAATGAGCAGTTCTTC. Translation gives CASSDRGSSYNEQFF.

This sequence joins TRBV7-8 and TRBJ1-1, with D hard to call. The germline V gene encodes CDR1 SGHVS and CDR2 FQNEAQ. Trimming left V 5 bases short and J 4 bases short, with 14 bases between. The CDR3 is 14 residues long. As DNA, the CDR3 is TGTGCCAGCAGCCCCCGCGAGCGCCTCACTGAAGCTTTCTTT. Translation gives CASSPRERLTEAFF.

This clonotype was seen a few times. CDR3 sequence (DNA): TGTGCCAGCAGGGCCTTGAACAGTTGGGAAAAACTGTTTTTT. It translates to CASRALNSWEKLFF. The chain carries TRBV27 and TRBJ1-4; D unresolved. Trimming left V 6 bases short and J 8 bases short, with 16 bases between. The CDR3 is made up of 14 amino acids. Germline loops: CDR1 MNHEY, CDR2 SMNVEV (reference sequence).

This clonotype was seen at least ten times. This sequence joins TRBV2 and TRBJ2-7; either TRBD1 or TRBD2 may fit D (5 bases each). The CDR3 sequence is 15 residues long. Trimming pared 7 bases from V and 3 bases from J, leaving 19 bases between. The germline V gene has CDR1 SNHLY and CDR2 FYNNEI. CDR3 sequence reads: CASTPRGVPGYEQYF. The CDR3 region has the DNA TGTGCCAGCACCCCCCGAGGGGTACCCGGCTACGAGCAGTACTTC.

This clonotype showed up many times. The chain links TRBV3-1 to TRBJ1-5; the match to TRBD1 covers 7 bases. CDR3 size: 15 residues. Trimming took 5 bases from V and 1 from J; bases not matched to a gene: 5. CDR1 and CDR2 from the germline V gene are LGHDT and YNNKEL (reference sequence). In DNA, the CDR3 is TGTGCCAGCAGCAACAGGGGCGGGAGCAATCAGCCCCAGCATTTT. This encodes CASSNRGGSNQPQHF. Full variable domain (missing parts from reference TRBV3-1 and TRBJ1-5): DTAVSQTPKYLVTQMGNDKSIKCEQNLGHDTMYWYKQDSKKFLKIMFSYNNKELIINETVPNRFSPKSPDKAHLNLHINSLELGDSAVYFCASSNRGGSNQPQHFGDGTRLSIL.

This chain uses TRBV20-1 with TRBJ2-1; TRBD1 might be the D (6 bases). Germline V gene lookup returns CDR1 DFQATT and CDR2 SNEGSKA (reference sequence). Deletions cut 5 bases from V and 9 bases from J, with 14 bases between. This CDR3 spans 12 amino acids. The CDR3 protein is CSAGQQGREQFF. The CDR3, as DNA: TGCAGTGCTGGGCAACAGGGTCGTGAGCAGTTCTTC.

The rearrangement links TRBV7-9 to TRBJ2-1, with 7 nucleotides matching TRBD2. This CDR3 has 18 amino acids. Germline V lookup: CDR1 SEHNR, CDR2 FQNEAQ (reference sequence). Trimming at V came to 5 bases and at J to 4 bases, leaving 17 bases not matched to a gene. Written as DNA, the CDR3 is TGTGCCAGCAGCCCCTCCCTGGTGCGCCTAGCGGCGTACAATGAGCAGTTCTTC. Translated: CASSPSLVRLAAYNEQFF.

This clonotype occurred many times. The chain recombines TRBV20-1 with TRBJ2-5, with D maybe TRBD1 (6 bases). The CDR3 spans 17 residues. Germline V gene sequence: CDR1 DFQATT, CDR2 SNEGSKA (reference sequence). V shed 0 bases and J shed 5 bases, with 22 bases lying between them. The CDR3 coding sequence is TGCAGTGCTAGAGATTCCCTCCGGGACACCCTGAGGGAGACCCAGTACTTC. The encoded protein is CSARDSLRDTLRETQYF.

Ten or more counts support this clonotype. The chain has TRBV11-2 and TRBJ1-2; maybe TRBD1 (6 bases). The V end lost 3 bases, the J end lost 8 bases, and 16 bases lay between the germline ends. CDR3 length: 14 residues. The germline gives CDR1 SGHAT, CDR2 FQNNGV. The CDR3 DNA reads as TGTGCCAGCAGCTTCGGTAGCGGACAGTCGGGCTACACCTTC. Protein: CASSFGSGQSGYTF. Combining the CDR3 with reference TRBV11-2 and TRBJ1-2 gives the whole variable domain EAGVAQSPRYKIIEKRQSVAFWCNPISGHATLYWYQQILGQGPKLLIQFQNNGVVDDSQLPKDRFSAERLKGVDSTLKIQPAKLEDSAVYLCASSFGSGQSGYTFGSGTRLTVV.

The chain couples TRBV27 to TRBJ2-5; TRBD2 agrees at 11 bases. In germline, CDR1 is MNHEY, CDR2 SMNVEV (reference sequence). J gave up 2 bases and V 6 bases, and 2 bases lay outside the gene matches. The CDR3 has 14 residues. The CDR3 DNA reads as TGTGCCAGCAGGCTAGCGGGAGGTCAAGAGACCCAGTACTTC. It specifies CASRLAGGQETQYF.

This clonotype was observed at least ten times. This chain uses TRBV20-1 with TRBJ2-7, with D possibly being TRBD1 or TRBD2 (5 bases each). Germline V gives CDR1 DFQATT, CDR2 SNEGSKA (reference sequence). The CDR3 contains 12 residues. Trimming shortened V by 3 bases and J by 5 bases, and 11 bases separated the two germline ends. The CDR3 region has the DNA TGCAGTGCTAGGGGACCCAACCACGAGCAGTACTTC. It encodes CSARGPNHEQYF.